The subject of this entry is one T cell receptor (beta chain). The entry originates in a study of long-term antiretroviral therapy in people with HIV. Assay version v3.0 of immunoSEQ was used, and it was run at survey level. Generated by immunoSEQ multiplex PCR, the TCRdb table keeps only in-frame clones and is missing some. The sample yields 35,000 to 40,000 clones, over 75% seen once. The CDR3 sequence is 16 residues long. Trimming stripped 2 bases from V and 7 bases from J, with 21 bases between. CDR1 and CDR2 from the germline V gene are PRHDT and FYEKMQ (reference sequence). The J gene is TRBJ2-7, the V gene TRBV13, with D perhaps TRBD1 (5 bases). Here the sequenced sample was unsorted PBMCs, taken 2.2 years after starting antiretroviral therapy. This TCR was recovered from a man between 18 and 35 years old with HIV. The CDR3 sequence is CASSLTRAGPYGEQYF. The CDR3 region has the DNA TGTGCCAGCAGCTTAACTCGGGCAGGGCCTTATGGAGAGCAGTACTTC.